The 31 T cell receptor beta chains below all came from one sample that was sequenced in a study of control samples from healthy donors and cancer patients. Clones were sequenced by immunoSEQ multiplex PCR, and TCRdb holds only the in-frame ones, with some missing. The table includes approximately 82,000 clones, approximately 93% detected once. Source material: PBMCs. The receptors were sampled from a woman between 35 and 50 years old with lung cancer.

The gene calls are TRBV2 and TRBJ2-3, with 7 bases lining up with TRBD2. CDR3 length equals 15 residues. CDR1 and CDR2 (germline): SNHLY, FYNNEI. J gave up 2 bases and V 8 bases, and 10 bases lay outside the gene matches. CDR3 in DNA: TGTGCCAGCGGAACGGTGGGGGGGACCACAGATACGCAGTATTTT. It translates to CASGTVGGTTDTQYF. Based on the CDR3 plus reference TRBV2 and TRBJ2-3, the full variable domain is EPEVTQTPSHQVTQMGQEVILRCVPISNHLYFYWYRQILGQKVEFLVSFYNNEISEKSEIFDDQFSVERPDGSNFTLKIRSTKLEDSAMYFCASGTVGGTTDTQYFGPGTRLTVL.

V and J are TRBV18 and TRBJ2-3; no clear D gene. Trimming cost V 2 bases and J 2 bases, with 5 bases left between them. Germline V lookup: CDR1 KGHSH, CDR2 LQKENI. This CDR3 region has 13 residues. In DNA form, the CDR3 reads TGTGCCAGCTCACCAGGAAACACAGATACGCAGTATTTT. It codes for CASSPGNTDTQYF.

J is TRBJ2-1 and V is TRBV4-1; TRBD2 agrees at 9 bases. Germline CDR1 reads MGHRA; CDR2 reads YSYEKL. This CDR3 has 15 residues. The V and J ends lost 3 bases and 8 bases, in that order; junction bases with no gene match: 8. The CDR3 nucleotides read TGCGCCAGCAGCCAGACTAGCGGAGTGTATTATGAGCAGTTCTTC. This codes for CASSQTSGVYYEQFF.

This rearrangement joins TRBV9 to TRBJ2-5, with D perhaps being TRBD1 or TRBD2 (6 bases each). In germline, CDR1 is SGDLS, CDR2 YYNGEE. This CDR3 has 15 amino acids. V lost 4 bases to trimming and J lost 1 base, with 14 bases between them. The CDR3 reads CASSLAGQVQETQYF. As DNA, the CDR3 is TGTGCCAGCAGCCTCGCGGGACAAGTCCAAGAGACCCAGTACTTC.

The rearrangement links TRBV5-4 to TRBJ1-2; tentatively, D is TRBD1 (6 bases). This CDR3 spans 15 amino acids. Germline V gene lookup returns CDR1 SGHNT and CDR2 YYREEE (reference sequence). V was clipped by 7 bases and J by 0 bases, with 16 bases between them. The CDR3 region has the DNA TGTGCCAGCTCGAACAGGGCTTCTCCTAACTATGGCTACACCTTC. Residues: CASSNRASPNYGYTF.

This clone was observed a single time. V usage is TRBV4-1 and J usage is TRBJ1-1, with D possibly TRBD1 on 5 matching bases. The V and J ends lost 4 bases and 5 bases respectively, with 14 bases between them. CDR1 and CDR2 (germline): MGHRA, YSYEKL. The CDR3 is made up of 14 amino acids. The CDR3 bases are TGCGCCAGCAGCCTCCCGGGGACCTCGACTGAAGCTTTCTTT. Encoded protein: CASSLPGTSTEAFF.

This clone was found once. The chain combines TRBV6-6 with TRBJ1-6; no clear D gene. Per the germline V gene, CDR1 is MNHNY and CDR2 is SVGAGI (reference sequence). Between the trimmed V and J ends, which lost 7 bases and 8 bases, there was a span of 18 bases. The CDR3 is made up of 15 amino acids. In DNA form, the CDR3 reads TGTGCCAGCAACCCTCGGGGTCCGTCTGATTCACCCCTCCACTTT. The encoded protein is CASNPRGPSDSPLHF.

This clone has only one observation. The chain employs TRBV4-2 and TRBJ2-1; D is undetermined. The CDR3 extends over 14 amino acids. Germline CDR1 reads LGHNA; CDR2 reads YNFKEQ. The ends were cut back, 4 bases at V and 7 bases at J, with 14 bases in the middle. As DNA, the CDR3 is TGTGCCAGCAGCCCAGTTCCCCCCCAGAATGAGCAGTTCTTC. It codes for CASSPVPPQNEQFF.

This clone was counted a single time. This chain links TRBV2 with TRBJ2-2; 12 bases map to TRBD2. The V and J ends lost 5 bases and 4 bases, in that order; junction bases with no gene match: 14. The germline V gene has CDR1 SNHLY and CDR2 FYNNEI. The CDR3 contains 19 residues. CDR3 in DNA: TGTGCCAGCAGTCATCCCCTAGCGGGGGGGCTCCCTGGCACCGGGGAGCTGTTTTTT. Residues: CASSHPLAGGLPGTGELFF.

Points on this clone: This specimen includes other DNA sequences encoding the same CDR3. The gene calls are TRBV19 and TRBJ1-2, with 7 bases matching TRBD1. This CDR3 spans 13 amino acids. Germline assignment: CDR1 LNHDA and CDR2 SQIVND (reference sequence). Trimming at V came to 1 base and at J to 4 bases, leaving 0 bases not matched to a gene. The CDR3 DNA follows: TGTGCCAGTAGTATAGGACAGGGCTATGGCTACACCTTC. As protein: CASSIGQGYGYTF.

The CDR3 is CAIGLAGFGEQFF. The CDR3 DNA reads TGTGCCATTGGACTAGCGGGGTTCGGTGAGCAGTTCTTC. The V call is TRBV19, the J call TRBJ2-1, with TRBD2 identical over 12 bases. There are 13 residues in the CDR3. V trimming: 10 bases; J trimming: 9 bases; junction bases outside the gene matches: 7. Germline values: CDR1 LNHDA, CDR2 SQIVND (reference sequence).

The count of this clone is one. Compared with germline, one end of the junction differs, possibly owing to a read error. The chain combines TRBV5-4 with TRBJ2-7, with D possibly being TRBD1 (6 bases). This CDR3 has 16 amino acids. Germline V gene sequence: CDR1 SGHNT, CDR2 YYREEE (reference sequence). CDR3 nucleotides: TGTGTCAGCAGCTTGGGGCCCGGACAGCTGACCTACGAGCAGTACTTC. Translation gives CVSSLGPGQLTYEQYF.

The chain links TRBV9 to TRBJ2-1, with 7 nucleotides matching TRBD2. The V gene's germline CDR1 is SGDLS and CDR2 YYNGEE. This CDR3 has 15 residues. With V trimmed by 7 bases and J by 6 bases, 13 bases remained unmatched. The chain's CDR3 is CASGPPGLESNEQFF. CDR3 nucleotides: TGTGCCAGCGGCCCTCCCGGACTAGAGTCCAATGAGCAGTTCTTC.

J is TRBJ2-2 and V is TRBV24-1, with 7 positions matching TRBD1. The CDR3 is 17 amino acids. Germline CDR1 KGHDR, CDR2 SFDVKD. V shed 3 bases and J 0 bases; nucleotides not matched to a gene: 6. This chain's CDR3 is CATSDPRQGANTGELFF. Here the CDR3 DNA reads TGTGCCACCAGTGATCCCAGACAGGGCGCGAACACCGGGGAGCTGTTTTTT.

This clone was picked up one time. V usage is TRBV6-5 and J usage is TRBJ1-1; TRBD1 matches at 7 bases. The CDR3 spans 13 residues. With 6 bases clipped from V and 1 base from J, the junction kept 2 bases outside the gene matches. Germline assignment: CDR1 MNHEY and CDR2 SVGAGI. In nucleotides, the CDR3 is TGTGCCAGCAGAGGGGGCGCGAACACTGAAGCTTTCTTT. Its translation is CASRGGANTEAFF.

CDR3 coding DNA: TGTGCCAGTAGTATACTGGACAGGGACGTCGGCTACACCTTC. Protein: CASSILDRDVGYTF. The chain carries TRBV19 and TRBJ1-2; TRBD1 agrees at 8 bases. The CDR3 contains 14 residues. V was clipped by 2 bases and J by 8 bases; unmatched bases: 7. Germline CDR1 reads LNHDA; CDR2 reads SQIVND (reference sequence).

Points on this clone: In the same sample, other DNA sequences code for this CDR3. The chain is built from TRBV3-1 (or the pseudogene TRBV3-2) and TRBJ1-6; no firm D call. V lost 0 bases and J lost 7, with 4 bases in between. Germline values: CDR1 LGHDT, CDR2 YNNKEL (reference sequence). This CDR3 spans 13 amino acids. CDR3 in DNA: TGTGCCAGCAGCCAAGATACCAATTCACCCCTCCACTTT. Translating gives CASSQDTNSPLHF.

This sequence joins TRBV18 and TRBJ2-7, with D unclear. The V end was cut by 2 bases, the J end by 2 bases, with 1 base between. There are 11 residues in the CDR3. Germline CDR1 and CDR2: KGHSH and LQKENI. CDR3 nucleotide sequence: TGTGCCAGCTCACCAGCCTACGAGCAGTACTTC. Translation gives CASSPAYEQYF. The full variable domain, completed using reference TRBV18 and TRBJ2-7, is NAGVMQNPRHLVRRRGQEARLRCSPMKGHSHVYWYRQLPEEGLKFMVYLQKENIIDESGMPKERFSAEFPKEGPSILRIQQVVRGDSAAYFCASSPAYEQYFGPGTRLTVT.

The chain recombines TRBV4-2 with TRBJ1-4, with D uncertain. This CDR3 contains 14 residues. CDR1 LGHNA and CDR2 YNFKEQ come from the germline V gene. V was trimmed by 0 bases and J by 8 bases, leaving 10 bases between them. DNA for the CDR3: TGTGCCAGCAGCCAAGAAGAGACTCACGAAAAACTGTTTTTT. Residues: CASSQEETHEKLFF.

The chain is built from TRBV2 and TRBJ1-2; a possible D gene is TRBD1 (5 bases). V lost 6 bases and J lost 6, with 20 bases in between. The CDR3 loop spans 15 amino acids. Germline lookup yields CDR1 SNHLY and CDR2 FYNNEI. CDR3 sequence: CASSDSAASSDGYTF. CDR3 bases: TGTGCCAGCAGCGACAGTGCGGCAAGCTCGGATGGCTACACCTTC.

This rearrangement joins TRBV5-1 to TRBJ2-7, with a possible D match to TRBD2 (7 bases). The CDR3 covers 14 residues. Germline loops: CDR1 SGHRS, CDR2 YFSETQ. Trimming took 3 bases from V and 3 from J, leaving 13 bases between them. This chain's CDR3 is CASSSGEGLYEQYF. CDR3 coding DNA: TGCGCCAGCAGCTCAGGGGAGGGCCTCTACGAGCAGTACTTC.

The chain joins TRBV11-3 to TRBJ2-1; TRBD1 or TRBD2 may be the D gene (6 bases each). CDR3 size: 18 residues. Germline lookup yields CDR1 SGHNT and CDR2 YENEEA. V shed 0 bases and J shed 0 bases, with 15 bases lying between them. CDR3 sequence: CASSLENLSGASYNEQFF. The CDR3, as DNA: TGTGCCAGCAGCTTAGAGAATCTGTCGGGGGCCTCCTACAATGAGCAGTTCTTC.

To note about this clone: This same CDR3 is encoded by further DNA sequences in the sample. The CDR3 coding sequence is TGTGCCAGTAGTATTGGACGCAACACTGAAGCTTTCTTT. It specifies CASSIGRNTEAFF. The V call is TRBV19, the J call TRBJ1-1; D remains unclear. This CDR3 has 13 amino acids. V lost 3 bases, J lost 2 bases, and 7 bases lay in between. Germline assignment: CDR1 LNHDA and CDR2 SQIVND (reference sequence).

The chain carries TRBV28 and TRBJ2-2; D is possibly TRBD1 or TRBD2 (5 bases each). There are 13 residues in the CDR3. V was shortened by 6 bases and J by 4 bases, with 9 bases between the two germline ends. The germline gives CDR1 MDHEN, CDR2 SYDVKM. CDR3 in DNA: TGTGCCAGCAGACAGGAGGTCACCGGGGAGCTGTTTTTT. Translating gives CASRQEVTGELFF. The full variable domain, with the rest looked up from reference TRBV28 and TRBJ2-2, is DVKVTQSSRYLVKRTGEKVFLECVQDMDHENMFWYRQDPGLGLRLIYFSYDVKMKEKGDIPEGYSVSREKKERFSLILESASTNQTSMYLCASRQEVTGELFFGEGSRLTVL.

The chain couples TRBV4-1 to TRBJ2-5, with 11 bases fitting TRBD2. The germline V gene has CDR1 MGHRA and CDR2 YSYEKL. This CDR3 region has 16 residues. Germline trimming cut 0 bases from V and 2 bases from J; bases unmatched to any gene: 2. The CDR3 DNA reads as TGCGCCAGCAGCCAAGAGACTAGCGGGGTTCAAGAGACCCAGTACTTC. Translated: CASSQETSGVQETQYF.

This chain links TRBV19 with TRBJ2-2, with 11 bases that match TRBD1. This CDR3 region has 16 residues. Looked up from germline, CDR1 is LNHDA and CDR2 is SQIVND (reference sequence). After removal of 5 bases from V and 4 bases from J, the junction contained 6 bases not matched to a gene. CDR3 loop: CASSSGQGAGTGELFF. As DNA, the CDR3 is TGTGCCAGTAGTTCAGGACAGGGGGCCGGCACCGGGGAGCTGTTTTTT. Full variable domain (remainder filled in from reference TRBV19 and TRBJ2-2): DGGITQSPKYLFRKEGQNVTLSCEQNLNHDAMYWYRQDPGQGLRLIYYSQIVNDFQKGDIAEGYSVSREKKESFPLTVTSAQKNPTAFYLCASSSGQGAGTGELFFGEGSRLTVL.

CDR3 in amino acids: CASSLSLAGGTYGYTF. DNA of the CDR3: TGTGCCAGCAGTTTATCACTTGCGGGAGGGACGTACGGCTACACCTTC. The chain links TRBV27 to TRBJ1-2, with D possibly matching TRBD1 (5 bases). V dropped 0 bases and J dropped 8 bases, with 19 bases sitting between them. The CDR3 has 16 amino acids. Germline V CDR1 and CDR2: MNHEY, SMNVEV (reference sequence).

J is TRBJ2-2 and V is TRBV6-5; D gene uncertain. The germline V gene has CDR1 MNHEY and CDR2 SVGAGI. The V end lost 10 bases, the J end lost 2 bases, and 17 bases lay between the germline ends. This CDR3 contains 15 residues. This CDR3 is CAIIHRTKNTGELFF. The CDR3 coding sequence is TGTGCCATCATACACCGAACCAAAAACACCGGGGAGCTGTTTTTT.

The rearrangement uses TRBV5-4 and TRBJ2-7, with 7 bases aligning to TRBD2. The V and J ends lost 8 bases and 5 bases, in that order; junction bases with no gene match: 10. CDR3 length: 13 amino acids. CDR1 and CDR2 (germline): SGHNT, YYREEE (reference sequence). DNA for the CDR3: TGTGCCAGTACCTCCGGACTAGTGGACGAGCAGTACTTC. The encoded protein is CASTSGLVDEQYF.

This rearrangement joins TRBV4-1 to TRBJ2-2, with D perhaps being TRBD1 or TRBD2 (5 bases each). CDR3 length: 16 residues. V was pared by 4 bases and J by 4 bases, with 16 bases between. Per germline, CDR1 MGHRA and CDR2 YSYEKL. DNA for the CDR3: TGCGCCAGCAGCCGCCGGGACGTCTTTGTCACCGGGGAGCTGTTTTTT. As protein: CASSRRDVFVTGELFF.

V and J are TRBV30 and TRBJ1-4, with 8 bases fitting TRBD1. CDR1 is GTSNPN and CDR2 is SVGIG in the germline V gene (reference sequence). The CDR3 totals 12 residues. The V gene end was trimmed by 4 bases and the J gene end by 12 bases; junction bases not matched to a gene: 7. CDR3 amino acids: CAWTDRGGQLFF. As DNA, the CDR3 is TGTGCCTGGACTGACAGGGGTGGGCAACTGTTTTTT.